This T cell receptor beta chain was identified during a study of chemoradiotherapy in HPV16-positive cancers. To note about this clone: Its antigen remains unknown. The junction departs from the called germline gene at one end, perhaps through a read error.

Whole-study findings and limits: Candidate HPV-specific clones and E7-related TCR motifs grew in tumor during treatment.

Repertoires were generated with immunoSEQ multiplex PCR, while TCRdb's copy carries only in-frame clones and drops some. The profile shows some 9,100 clones, about 80% of them singletons. This CDR3 has 12 amino acids. The germline CDR1 and CDR2 sequences are MNHEY and SVGAGI. Repertoires were sampled repeatedly during chemoradiotherapy. The clonotype comes from a human donor with HPV-associated anogenital cancer. Sequencing was performed on blood, taken from a patient who underwent chemoradiotherapy. The V gene is TRBV6-5, the J gene TRBJ1-5; tentative D call: TRBD1 (6 bases). The CDR3 DNA follows: TGTGCCAGCAGTTACCTCCCGGACAGAGTTTTTTTT. This sequence encodes CASSYLPDRVFF.